The 7 T cell receptor beta chains in this list originate from one sample, sequenced in a study of regulatory T cells in long-lasting Graves disease. The time point denotes: newly diagnosed GD, antithyroid drugs for less than 3 months. Researchers made the TCR library from RNA that was extracted from PBMCs. Building the TCR beta libraries relied on iRepertoire HTBI primers, and CDR3 regions underwent Arm-PCR. MiXCR was run by TCRdb on the multiplex PCR reads, yielding one entry per CDR3 protein. The sample consists of approximately 540,000 distinct CDR3 sequences, 9.5% to 15% of them appearing once. The sample was also reused in another study, on T cells in Graves' hyperthyroidism and ophthalmopathy.

Source: peripheral blood mononuclear cells (PBMCs), taken at new diagnosis, from a patient treated with antithyroid drugs. Receptors were obtained from a young woman with Graves disease.

This clonotype has only a few counts. The chain links TRBV29-1 to TRBJ1-1, with D perhaps TRBD1 (5 bases). V was pared by 4 bases and J by 11 bases, with 23 bases between. The CDR3 loop spans 14 amino acids. Germline CDR1 is SQVTM and CDR2 is ANQGSEA. Written as DNA, the CDR3 is TGCAGCGTTGGGTCTCTGGGGCACCGGCCAGGGGCTTTCTTT. This gives the protein CSVGSLGHRPGAFF.

This clonotype was counted a few times. V and J are TRBV27 and TRBJ2-5, with D possibly being TRBD2 (6 bases). The V end was cut by 6 bases, the J end by 3 bases, with 17 bases between. The CDR3 contains 15 residues. CDR1 is MNHEY and CDR2 is SMNVEV in the germline V gene (reference sequence). CDR3 sequence reads: CASSRRRAGEETQYF. Here the CDR3 DNA reads TGTGCCAGCAGCCGGAGGAGGGCGGGCGAAGAGACCCAGTACTTC.

This clonotype has ten or more counts. This sequence joins TRBV3-1 and TRBJ2-2; 9 positions match TRBD1. CDR1 is LGHDT and CDR2 is YNNKEL in the germline V gene (reference sequence). J lost 4 bases, V lost 2 bases, and 5 bases had no gene match. This CDR3 region has 16 residues. The CDR3 nucleotides are TGTGCCAGCAGCCAAAGTGGACAGGGGATCACCGGGGAGCTGTTTTTT. Residues: CASSQSGQGITGELFF.

Ten or more counts support this clonotype. V gene TRBV3-1 combines with J gene TRBJ2-7; TRBD2 aligns across 10 bases. The CDR3 spans 16 residues. The V gene end was trimmed by 2 bases and the J gene end by 8 bases; junction bases not matched to a gene: 12. The germline V gene encodes CDR1 LGHDT and CDR2 YNNKEL (reference sequence). The CDR3 loop reads CASSQKRLAGLRKQYF. Here the CDR3 DNA reads TGTGCCAGCAGCCAAAAACGACTAGCGGGCCTGAGAAAGCAGTACTTC.

There are a few counts of this clonotype. The chain carries TRBV18 and TRBJ1-2, with 9 bases lining up with TRBD1. From germline, CDR1 is KGHSH and CDR2 LQKENI. The V segment lost 3 bases and the J segment 7 bases; nucleotides outside the gene matches: 9. This CDR3 is 15 amino acids long. For the CDR3, the DNA is TGTGCCAGCTCACCTGAGGGGACAGGGAGACTTGGCTACACCTTC. Translating gives CASSPEGTGRLGYTF.

This clonotype has a count of ten or more. The J gene is TRBJ2-7, the V gene TRBV7-9; D possibly corresponds to TRBD2 (5 bases). There are 14 residues in the CDR3. In germline, CDR1 is SEHNR, CDR2 FQNEAQ (reference sequence). The V end lost 0 bases, the J end lost 5 bases, and 11 bases lay between the germline ends. CDR3 in amino acids: CASSLAGVMNEQYF. The DNA for the CDR3 is TGTGCCAGCAGCTTAGCGGGAGTGATGAACGAGCAGTACTTC.

This clonotype was counted many times. This chain uses TRBV11-2 with TRBJ2-1; D may be TRBD2 (6 bases). The CDR3 totals 13 residues. Deletions cut 5 bases from V and 9 bases from J, with 14 bases between. Germline CDR1 is SGHAT and CDR2 is FQNNGV. CDR3: CASSLPGRPEQFF. CDR3 coding DNA: TGTGCCAGCAGCCTCCCTGGGAGGCCTGAGCAGTTCTTC.